The 10 T cell receptor beta chains below were found in one sample sequenced in a study of blood T cell repertoires in COVID-19. Assay used: immunoSEQ multiplex PCR; TCRdb lists only in-frame clones, some missing. The sample records under 250,000 clones, 80% to 85% being singletons. Sequenced input: peripheral blood. The receptors originated from a woman aged 25 to 45 who had recovered from COVID-19.

This clone has more than one count but fewer than ten. The rearrangement uses TRBV28 and TRBJ1-5; D possibly corresponds to TRBD1 (5 bases). Trimming took 7 bases from V and 6 from J, leaving 19 bases between them. Germline V gene sequence: CDR1 MDHEN, CDR2 SYDVKM. The CDR3 is 15 residues long. The CDR3 DNA follows: TGTGCCAGCACCAAAGACCGGCAGGGCTTTCAGCCCCAGCATTTT. It is translated as CASTKDRQGFQPQHF.

The chain combines TRBV10-3 with TRBJ2-7, with D possibly matching TRBD1 (6 bases). Germline CDR1 and CDR2: ENHRY and SYGVKD. Trimming left V 4 bases short and J 0 bases short, with 13 bases between. The CDR3 consists of 15 residues. The CDR3 spells CAISGTGSPSYEQYF. The CDR3 nucleotides read TGTGCCATCAGTGGAACAGGGTCCCCCTCCTACGAGCAGTACTTC.

This clone was detected a few times. The V gene is TRBV10-3, the J gene TRBJ1-5, with 7 bases that match TRBD1. The V gene end was trimmed by 6 bases and the J gene end by 6 bases; junction bases not matched to a gene: 8. There are 14 residues in the CDR3. Germline V gene lookup returns CDR1 ENHRY and CDR2 SYGVKD. The chain's CDR3 is CAIRGDSSGQPQHF. CDR3 DNA sequence: TGTGCCATCAGGGGGGACAGTAGTGGTCAGCCCCAGCATTTT.

The gene calls are TRBV11-2 and TRBJ1-4; D is perhaps TRBD1 (6 bases). Germline CDR1 reads SGHAT; CDR2 reads FQNNGV. CDR3 length: 16 amino acids. Trimming left V 5 bases short and J 6 bases short, with 19 bases between. The CDR3 sequence is CASSPAGGGPYEKLFF. The CDR3 DNA sequence: TGTGCCAGCAGCCCGGCCGGGGGGGGGCCCTATGAAAAACTGTTTTTT.

Comments on this clone: Additional DNA sequences in this sample encode the identical CDR3. This rearrangement joins TRBV12-3 or TRBV12-4 to TRBJ2-7; no firm D call. The length of the CDR3 is 11 residues. The V end lost 5 bases, the J end lost 3 bases, and 5 bases lay between the germline ends. CDR3 loop: CASSGNYEQYF. Here the CDR3 DNA reads TGTGCCAGCAGTGGCAACTACGAGCAGTACTTC.

The V call is TRBV6-1, the J call TRBJ1-1; TRBD1 is a possible D gene (5 bases). Germline V gene lookup returns CDR1 MNHNS and CDR2 SASEGT. The V and J ends lost 1 base and 8 bases respectively, with 11 bases between them. The CDR3 has 13 residues. CDR3 amino acids: CASSEEQAGEAFF. The DNA of the CDR3 is TGTGCCAGCAGTGAAGAACAGGCGGGAGAAGCTTTCTTT.

The V call is TRBV6-5, the J call TRBJ1-4; 7 bases line up with TRBD1. CDR3 size: 15 residues. Germline CDR1 is MNHEY and CDR2 is SVGAGI. V lost 0 bases to trimming and J lost 8 bases; unmatched junction nucleotides: 6. CDR3 sequence (DNA): TGTGCCAGCAGTTACTCGGGCAGGGGGTCAGAAAAACTGTTTTTT. As protein: CASSYSGRGSEKLFF.

CDR3 in DNA: TGTGCCAGCAGTCCTAGCGGGAGGGCCTACGAGCAGTACTTC. Translating it yields CASSPSGRAYEQYF. This chain joins TRBV6-5 and TRBJ2-7; TRBD2 matches 12 bases. J was trimmed by 2 bases and V by 5 bases; bases with no gene match: 1. There are 14 residues in the CDR3. Germline loops: CDR1 MNHEY, CDR2 SVGAGI.

This clone has a single count. The chain has TRBV24-1 and TRBJ2-2, with 10 positions matching TRBD1. The CDR3 has 16 residues. Germline CDR1 reads KGHDR; CDR2 reads SFDVKD. The J segment lost 7 bases and the V segment lost 3 bases, leaving 7 bases of the junction unmatched. The CDR3 sequence: CATSDPGQGQHGELFF. The DNA for the CDR3 is TGTGCCACCAGTGATCCGGGACAGGGGCAACACGGGGAGCTGTTTTTT.

As DNA, the CDR3 is TGCGCCAGCAGCCAGGTTACAGGGGTATACACTGAAGCTTTCTTT. This sequence encodes CASSQVTGVYTEAFF. V usage is TRBV4-1 and J usage is TRBJ1-1, with 7 bases identical to TRBD1. The length of the CDR3 is 15 residues. V lost 3 bases and J lost 3; bases outside the gene matches: 7. Per germline, CDR1 MGHRA and CDR2 YSYEKL.